This TCR beta chain originates from a study of T cells in Graves' hyperthyroidism and ophthalmopathy. The CDR3 is 18 amino acids. V shed 5 bases, J shed 5 bases, and the junction held 20 bases outside the gene matches. The germline gives CDR1 SGHTA, CDR2 FQGNSA. It was RNA transcripts that yielded the amplified TCR beta CDR3 regions. TCR CDR3 regions were first amplified by RT-PCR with HTBI primers. TCRdb processed the multiplex PCR reads anew with MiXCR; each CDR3 protein has one entry. The data contain around 250,000 distinct CDR3 sequences, 14% to 15% of them singletons. This clonotype showed up just once. Reasons for excluding patients were uncontrolled infection, other autoimmune disease, pregnancy or lactation.

This chain uses TRBV7-2 with TRBJ1-1, with TRBD1 identical over 7 bases. This TCR was sampled from a woman between 35 and 50 years old with Graves' hyperthyroidism that later progressed to Graves' ophthalmopathy. The sequenced sample consisted of blood. CDR3 residues: CASSRNWIKQGFGTEAFF. DNA of the CDR3: TGTGCCAGCAGCCGAAACTGGATCAAACAGGGGTTCGGTACTGAAGCTTTCTTT.